The clone carrying this T cell receptor beta chain was seen just once. The antigen is undetermined. The data belong to a study of response to subunit inactivated influenza vaccine. Findings of the study overall: It was the authors' suggestion that each seasonal influenza vaccination recruits few new T cells.

TCRdb reanalysed the RT-PCR reads using MiXCR and keeps one entry per CDR3 protein. The sample has 800,000 or so distinct CDR3 sequences; around 21% are singletons. Source: PBMCs from blood, taken approximately 5 days after vaccination. This sequence was found in a man aged 50 to 60 who received an inactivated influenza vaccine.

The CDR3 reads CASSQDGIAGADTQYF. Written as DNA, the CDR3 is TGTGCCAGCAGCCAAGATGGGATAGCGGGAGCAGATACGCAGTATTTT. V gene TRBV4-2 combines with J gene TRBJ2-3, with 9 bases fitting TRBD2. The CDR3 is made up of 16 amino acids. CDR1 is LGHNA and CDR2 is YNFKEQ in the germline V gene. Unmatched junction bases numbered 5, after V lost 0 bases and J lost 4 bases.